This is a list of T cell receptor beta chains from one sample in a study of cytomegalovirus exposure and HLA in healthy donors. Here immunoSEQ multiplex PCR was the method, and the copy in TCRdb shows in-frame clones only, minus some. The sample contains under 300,000 clones, roughly 90% of which appear only once. The sequencing sample was made of PBMCs. Receptor source: a man aged 40-49 years in good health and CMV-seropositive. The conserved cysteine and the conserved F or W are not part of the CDR3 here.

>TRBJ2-1|TRBV5-4
ASSLLGAYNEQF
>TRBJ2-7|TRBV2
ASSAGQGLEQY
>TRBJ2-7|TRBV4-3
ASSQVRGGSYEQY
>TRBJ2-7|TRBV10-1
ASGKSGIGTDLLEQY
>TRBJ2-5|TRBV27
ASTPPNGAGPETQY
>TRBJ2-1|TRBV5-4
ASSDGLAPYNEQF
>TRBJ2-1|TRBV6-1
ASTRQGAYNEQF
>TRBJ1-3|TRBV5-4
ASSRDRGHENTIY
>TRBJ2-7|TRBV19
ASSISAGGTYEQY
>TRBJ1-1|TRBV19
ASSIRRMNAEAF
>TRBJ1-1|TRBV6-4
ASSLERATEAF